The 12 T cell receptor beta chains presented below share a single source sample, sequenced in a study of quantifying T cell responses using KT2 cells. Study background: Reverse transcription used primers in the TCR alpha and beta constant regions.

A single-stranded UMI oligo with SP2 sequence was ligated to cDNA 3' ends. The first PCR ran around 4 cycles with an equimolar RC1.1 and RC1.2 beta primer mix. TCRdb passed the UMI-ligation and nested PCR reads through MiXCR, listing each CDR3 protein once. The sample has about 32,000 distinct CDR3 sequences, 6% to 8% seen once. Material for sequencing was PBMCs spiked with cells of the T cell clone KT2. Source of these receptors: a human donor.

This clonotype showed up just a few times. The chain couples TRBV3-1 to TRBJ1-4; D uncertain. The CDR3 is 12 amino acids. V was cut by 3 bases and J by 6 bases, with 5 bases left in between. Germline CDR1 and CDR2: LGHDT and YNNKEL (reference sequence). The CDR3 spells CASSQRDEKLFF. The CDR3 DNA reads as TGTGCCAGCAGCCAGCGGGATGAAAAACTGTTTTTT.

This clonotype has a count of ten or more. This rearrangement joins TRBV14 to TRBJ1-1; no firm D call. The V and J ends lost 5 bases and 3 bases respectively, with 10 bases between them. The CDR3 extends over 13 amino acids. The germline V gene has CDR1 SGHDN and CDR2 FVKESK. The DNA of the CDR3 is TGTGCCAGCAGCGTACGAAGGGACACTGAAGCTTTCTTT. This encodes CASSVRRDTEAFF.

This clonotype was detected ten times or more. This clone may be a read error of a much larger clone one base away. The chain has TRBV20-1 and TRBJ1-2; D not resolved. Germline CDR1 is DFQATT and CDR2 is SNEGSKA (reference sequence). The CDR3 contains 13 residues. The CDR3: CSARELVSGGYNF. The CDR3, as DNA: TGCAGTGCTAGAGAGCTGGTCTCAGGTGGCTACAACTTC.

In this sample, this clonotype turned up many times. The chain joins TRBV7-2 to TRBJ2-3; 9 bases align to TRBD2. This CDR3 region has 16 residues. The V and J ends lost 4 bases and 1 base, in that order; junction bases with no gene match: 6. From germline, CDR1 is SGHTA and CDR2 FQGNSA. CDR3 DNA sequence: TGTGCCAGCAGCTCCGGGGCGGGAGGGCGCACAGATACGCAGTATTTT. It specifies CASSSGAGGRTDTQYF.

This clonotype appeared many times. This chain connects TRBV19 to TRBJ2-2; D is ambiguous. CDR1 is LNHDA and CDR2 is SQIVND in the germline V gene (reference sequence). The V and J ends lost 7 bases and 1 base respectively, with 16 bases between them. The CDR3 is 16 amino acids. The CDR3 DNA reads TGTGCCAGTAAGGGCGCGGATACCTTGAACACCGGGGAGCTGTTTTTT. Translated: CASKGADTLNTGELFF. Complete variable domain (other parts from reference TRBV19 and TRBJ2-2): DGGITQSPKYLFRKEGQNVTLSCEQNLNHDAMYWYRQDPGQGLRLIYYSQIVNDFQKGDIAEGYSVSREKKESFPLTVTSAQKNPTAFYLCASKGADTLNTGELFFGEGSRLTVL.

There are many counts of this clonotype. The CDR3 DNA follows: TGCGCCAGCAGTTCGGACAGCTCGTATGGCTACACCTTC. Translated: CASSSDSSYGYTF. V is TRBV5-1 and J is TRBJ1-2; TRBD1 might be the D (6 bases). The ends were cut back, 5 bases at V and 5 bases at J, with 13 bases in the middle. Germline V CDR1 and CDR2: SGHRS, YFSETQ. The CDR3 covers 13 residues.

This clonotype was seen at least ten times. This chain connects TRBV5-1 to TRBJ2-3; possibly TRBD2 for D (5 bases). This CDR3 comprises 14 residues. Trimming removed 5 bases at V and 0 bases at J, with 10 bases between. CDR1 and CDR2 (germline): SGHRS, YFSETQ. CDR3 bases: TGCGCCAGCAGTAGGCGGACTAGCACAGATACGCAGTATTTT. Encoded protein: CASSRRTSTDTQYF.

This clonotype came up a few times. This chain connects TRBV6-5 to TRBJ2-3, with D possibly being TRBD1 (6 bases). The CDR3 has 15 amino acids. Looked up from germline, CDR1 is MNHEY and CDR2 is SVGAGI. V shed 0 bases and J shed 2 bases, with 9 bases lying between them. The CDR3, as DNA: TGTGCCAGCAGTTACTCCGCAGGGGTCACAGATACGCAGTATTTT. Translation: CASSYSAGVTDTQYF.

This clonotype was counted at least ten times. CDR3 amino acids: CASSYRIGNEQFF. Written as DNA, the CDR3 is TGTGCCAGCAGTTACCGAATAGGCAATGAGCAGTTCTTC. The chain combines TRBV27 with TRBJ2-1; no clear D gene. Trimming left V 4 bases short and J 6 bases short, with 10 bases between. Germline CDR1 reads MNHEY; CDR2 reads SMNVEV (reference sequence). The CDR3 has 13 amino acids.

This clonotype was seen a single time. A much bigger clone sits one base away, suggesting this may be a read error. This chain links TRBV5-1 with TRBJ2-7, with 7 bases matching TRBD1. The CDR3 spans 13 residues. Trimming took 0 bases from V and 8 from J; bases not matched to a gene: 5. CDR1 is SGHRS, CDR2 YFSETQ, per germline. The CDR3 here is CASSLGGQTKQYF. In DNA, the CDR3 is TGCGCCAGCAGCTTGGGGGGACAGACCAAGCAGTACTTC.

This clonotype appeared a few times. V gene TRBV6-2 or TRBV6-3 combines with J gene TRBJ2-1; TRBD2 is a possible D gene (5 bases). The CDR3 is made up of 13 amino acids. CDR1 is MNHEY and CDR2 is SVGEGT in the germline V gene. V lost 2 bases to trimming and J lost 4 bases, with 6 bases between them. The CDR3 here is CASSYQRYNEQFF. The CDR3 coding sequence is TGTGCCAGCAGTTACCAGCGGTACAATGAGCAGTTCTTC.

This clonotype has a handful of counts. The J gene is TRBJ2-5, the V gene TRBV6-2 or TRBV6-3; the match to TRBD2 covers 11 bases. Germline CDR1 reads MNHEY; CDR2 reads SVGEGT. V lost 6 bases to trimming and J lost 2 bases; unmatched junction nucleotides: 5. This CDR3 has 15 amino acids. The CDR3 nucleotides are TGTGCCAGCAGCCCGGGACTAGCGGATCAAGAGACCCAGTACTTC. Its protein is CASSPGLADQETQYF.